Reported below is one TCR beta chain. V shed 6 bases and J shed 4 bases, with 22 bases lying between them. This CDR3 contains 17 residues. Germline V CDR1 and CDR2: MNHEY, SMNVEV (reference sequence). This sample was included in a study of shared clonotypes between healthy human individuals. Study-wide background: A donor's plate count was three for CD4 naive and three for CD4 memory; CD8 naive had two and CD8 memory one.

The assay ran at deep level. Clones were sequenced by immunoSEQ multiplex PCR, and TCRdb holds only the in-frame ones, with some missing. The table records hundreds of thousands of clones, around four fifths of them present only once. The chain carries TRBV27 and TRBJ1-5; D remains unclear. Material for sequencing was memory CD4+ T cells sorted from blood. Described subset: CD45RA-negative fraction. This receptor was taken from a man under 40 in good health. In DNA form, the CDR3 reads TGTGCCAGCAGGTCCTTAGGGCTTAGTATATCAAATCAGCCCCAGCATTTT. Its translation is CASRSLGLSISNQPQHF.